This T cell receptor (beta chain) was captured by sequencing in a study of shared clonotypes between healthy human individuals. The study, taken as a whole, reports: Several donors had 5% to 6.5% of their naive CD4 clonotypes in common. Owing to a small donor count, the genetic and exposure-history diversity represented was limited. Sequencing of the sorted subsets was shown by rarefaction to be incomplete despite large depth.

Concerning this clone itself: Its antigen is unidentified.

Assay: immunoSEQ multiplex PCR; the TCRdb copy retains only in-frame clones and omits some. The sample has roughly 2.2 million clones; more than 80% are singletons. Germline CDR1 is LNHDA and CDR2 is SQIVND (reference sequence). Trimming stripped 3 bases from V and 0 bases from J, with 8 bases between. This CDR3 spans 14 amino acids. Naive CD45RA+ and memory CD45RA-negative subsets were split from CD4+ cells. The clonotype originates from a man in his late teens or twenties in good health. Some clones in this sample may be carry-over from other donors' samples. The sequenced material came from naive CD4+ T cells from PBMCs. Subset defined: CD45RA+ positively selected. The chain combines TRBV19 with TRBJ1-1; D is uncertain. The CDR3: CASSMAALNTEAFF. The CDR3 DNA reads TGTGCCAGTAGTATGGCGGCACTGAACACTGAAGCTTTCTTT.